Sequencing of this T cell receptor (beta chain) was carried out in a study of Graves' ophthalmopathy and Graves' hyperthyroidism (dated by TCRdb to the late 2010s). Regarding the research as a whole: Peripheral blood was collected at initial diagnosis, before any treatment. To tell Graves' ophthalmopathy apart from Graves' hyperthyroidism, and to predict which patients would progress to ophthalmopathy, the study relied on TCR beta repertoire signatures. In total, 135 blood samples were TCR-sequenced: 40 to 45 ophthalmopathy, under 85 hyperthyroidism and about 17 hyperthyroidism-to-ophthalmopathy patients. To explore V-J signatures distinguishing ophthalmopathy from hyperthyroidism, a discovery set of some 100 patients (43 ophthalmopathy, 55 to 60 stable hyperthyroidism) was enrolled. An independent validation cohort was composed of 18 hyperthyroidism patients and around 15 patients who later progressed from hyperthyroidism to ophthalmopathy. In over 5 hyperthyroidism patients, the T-cell repertoire of thyroid tissue was compared with the T-cell repertoire of blood. After sampling, hyperthyroidism patients received methimazole starting at 30 mg daily, and ophthalmopathy patients received high-dose intravenous methylprednisolone. The 100 discovery patients were divided at random into training and test sets in a 7:3 ratio.

The study at large found these results: In validation, the model predicted ophthalmopathy progression with about 71% sensitivity and 72.22% specificity; about a dozen predicted patients were CT-confirmed with GO in a median of approximately 6.2 months. No statistical method was used to set the sample size in advance, and the investigators knew which group each participant was assigned to. Most expanded thyroid clonotypes with a frequency above 0.001 also appeared in blood, which suggests that blood repertoires may reflect the immune response in the thyroid. In cross-validation, the 13-signature model distinguished ophthalmopathy from stable hyperthyroidism with 87.88% sensitivity and over 81% specificity, while in the test set the corresponding values were approximately 79% and 70%.

Trimmed from V: 5 bases; trimmed from J: 9 bases; junction bases lacking a gene match: 6. From its cysteine to its phenylalanine, the CDR3 spans 14 amino acids. The retained sequence is limited to the CDR3, 42 bases, with the frame set at the first base. The ophthalmopathy patients had moderately to severely active disease, with a Clinical Activity Score of 3 or higher, a NOSPECS grade of 4 or higher, and a disease duration of less than 3 months. Patients were excluded if they had other autoimmune diseases, uncontrolled infections, pregnancy or lactation. Diagnosis relied on clinical symptoms, serum thyroxine, TRAb, thyroid ultrasound and orbital computed tomography. Ficoll-Paque density gradient centrifugation was used to isolate PBMCs from around 10 ml of fresh peripheral blood. Trizol reagent was used to extract the total RNA, and its quality was then checked on an Agilent 2100 Bioanalyzer. For repertoire sequencing, TCR beta CDR3 regions were amplified from RNA transcripts. The first round was an RT-PCR using HTBI primers with the Qiagen OneStep RT-PCR kit, and this first round was followed by a second-round multiplex PCR, then size selection and purification. The libraries underwent paired-end sequencing with 100 bp reads on an Illumina HiSeq2000. From the authors' description of their analysis: SOAPnuke was used to process the reads, throwing out any read that had adapters, had uncalled bases, had a mean Phred below 15, or lacked an exact constant-primer or identifier match. High-quality paired reads were merged with COPE v1.2.5. Each unique nucleotide sequence was defined as a clonotype, and clonotypes were aligned to IMGT TRB V, D and J references with MiTCR v1.1. Only V-J combinations with frequency above 0.0001 were analysed, covering about 99% of repertoires. For each V-J combination, a TCR clonal expansion and chaos score was defined as F50 clonal expansion divided by the chaos observed in the TCRdist matrix. Features were reduced by Welch's t-statistics and random forest to some 13 V-J combinations, which fed a naive Bayes classifier. The similarity between thyroid and blood repertoires was quantified using the Morisita-Horn index. TCRdb's own reprocessing of the public reads used fastp at Q25 and MiXCR and kept productive beta chains. Every CDR3 protein is listed once, alongside the most common genes and DNA of its rows. The authors' filters were not applied to this entry. Within this sample are almost 400,000 distinct CDR3 sequences, with approximately 20% of them counted one time only. Of the sample, approximately 1.4% is held by the ten largest clones.

This clonotype was seen a few times. Its cognate antigen has yet to be identified. Qualities for individual bases were not recorded, and no much larger clone is one base off. The receptor chain draws on TRBV12-3 or TRBV12-4 and TRBJ1-6, with 8 bases in between that match TRBD1. Sample: peripheral blood. This clonotype was obtained from a woman aged 18-35 years with Graves' ophthalmopathy. Donor details come from another sample of the same person, matched by shared clones. This receptor has the CDR3 CASSLQGEVSPLHF. Read as DNA, the sequence is TGTGCCAGCAGTCTACAGGGGGAGGTTTCACCCCTCCACTTT.